The following is a T cell receptor (beta chain) sequence with its context. Its antigen remains unidentified. Enrolled hyperthyroidism patients had a new diagnosis, a duration under 2 months, and an age of 18 to 65. Patients were diagnosed from clinical symptoms, serum thyroxine, TRAb, thyroid ultrasound and orbital computed tomography. An approximately 10 ml volume of fresh peripheral blood provided the PBMCs. Using RNA transcripts, the TCR beta CDR3 regions were amplified. An initial RT-PCR round employing HTBI primers preceded a second-round multiplex PCR. TCRdb re-derived calls from the multiplex PCR reads in MiXCR, one entry per CDR3 protein. The sample lists 400,000 to 500,000 distinct CDR3 sequences, 20% to 25% occurring once. The record originates from a study of Graves' ophthalmopathy and Graves' hyperthyroidism. Overall study results and limits: Clonotypes were expanded in thyroid at above 0.001 frequency, and most also appeared in blood.

V lost 5 bases, J lost 1 base, and 14 bases lay in between. The CDR3 covers 15 residues. CDR1 is PRHDT and CDR2 is FYEKMQ in the germline V gene (reference sequence). The chain employs TRBV13 and TRBJ1-1, with no clear D. The clonotype originates from a woman aged 18-29 years with stable Graves' hyperthyroidism. The sample taken for sequencing was peripheral blood. The CDR3 sequence: CASSSSGGRNTEAFF. The CDR3, as DNA: TGTGCCAGCAGCAGTTCCGGTGGACGGAACACTGAAGCTTTCTTT.